These 22 T cell receptor beta chains were sequenced from one sample in a study of glioma-infiltrating T cells. Amplification of TCR alpha and beta CDR3 regions from RNA used iRepertoire nested multiplex PCR. TCRdb independently ran MiXCR on the multiplex PCR reads; one entry per CDR3 protein. The top ten hold approximately 46% of the sample, which has under 130,000 distinct CDR3 sequences, about 28% seen once. Source material: glioma tissue, nonneoplastic brain tissue, or PBMCs (not recorded which). The receptors come from a human donor with low-grade glioma or glioblastoma, undergoing nonglioma brain surgery, or in good health (not recorded which).

The chain carries TRBV3-1 and TRBJ1-1; D may be TRBD1 (5 bases). Germline lookup yields CDR1 LGHDT and CDR2 YNNKEL (reference sequence). The ends were cut back, 1 base at V and 11 bases at J, with 8 bases in the middle. The CDR3 runs 11 residues. The CDR3 protein is CASSQVGEAFF. In DNA, the CDR3 is TGTGCCAGCAGCCAAGTGGGGGAGGCTTTCTTT.

This clonotype was seen more than once but under ten times. The CDR3, as DNA: TGCAGTGCTAGAGGGAGGAGGACAGTGTGGGGCTACACCTTC. As protein: CSARGRRTVWGYTF. The chain recombines TRBV20-1 with TRBJ1-2; a weak D match, TRBD1 (6 bases). This CDR3 is built from 14 residues. Deletions cut 1 base from V and 8 bases from J, with 17 bases between. Germline CDR1 reads DFQATT; CDR2 reads SNEGSKA (reference sequence).

V usage is TRBV4-3 and J usage is TRBJ2-7; possibly TRBD2 for D (5 bases). The ends were cut back, 4 bases at V and 4 bases at J, with 20 bases in the middle. This CDR3 is built from 16 residues. CDR1 and CDR2 (germline): LGHNA, YSLEER. The CDR3 region has the DNA TGCGCCAGCAGCCGAGGCGAAAAGATAGCGAGATACGAGCAGTACTTC. It specifies CASSRGEKIARYEQYF.

This clonotype was detected many times. The V gene is TRBV7-3, the J gene TRBJ1-2; D possibly corresponds to TRBD1 (5 bases). The V and J ends lost 0 bases and 8 bases respectively, with 13 bases between them. The CDR3 spans 14 residues. From germline, CDR1 is SGHTA and CDR2 FQGTGA. CDR3 in amino acids: CASSLTPDTGGYTF. The CDR3 coding sequence is TGTGCCAGCAGCTTAACACCAGACACAGGCGGCTACACCTTC.

The sample holds many counts of this clonotype. This chain links TRBV3-1 with TRBJ2-5; the D is unclear. Germline CDR1 reads LGHDT; CDR2 reads YNNKEL (reference sequence). This CDR3 is built from 11 residues. Trimming left V 6 bases short and J 4 bases short, with 6 bases between. The CDR3 protein is CASSRIETQYF. The CDR3 bases are TGTGCCAGCAGTCGGATAGAGACCCAGTACTTC.

V usage is TRBV7-3 and J usage is TRBJ2-5; no clear D. The germline V gene has CDR1 SGHTA and CDR2 FQGTGA. V was pared by 5 bases and J by 0 bases, with 7 bases between. The CDR3 is made up of 13 amino acids. This CDR3 reads CASSTDNQETQYF. CDR3 nucleotides: TGTGCCAGCAGCACAGACAACCAAGAGACCCAGTACTTC.

Comments on this clonotype: Being one base from a much bigger clone, this may be a read error. This chain uses TRBV6-1 with TRBJ2-7, with a weak D call TRBD2 (5 bases). With 11 bases removed from V and 10 bases from J, the gap between germline ends came to 18 bases. The CDR3 sequence is 11 residues long. Germline-derived CDR1 and CDR2 are MNHNS and SASEGT. The CDR3 here is CACITSGKQYF. The CDR3 bases are TGTGCCTGCATCACCTCCGGGAAACAGTACTTC.

Note on this clonotype: With a much larger clone just one base away, this may be a read error. The chain carries TRBV10-3 and TRBJ2-7; D is ambiguous. The CDR3 length is 14 residues. V was cut by 10 bases and J by 5 bases, with 21 bases left in between. Germline V gene data show CDR1 as ENHRY and CDR2 as SYGVKD. The CDR3 region is CATERAPQSDEQYF. As DNA, the CDR3 is TGTGCCACCGAAAGAGCCCCGCAGAGCGACGAGCAGTACTTC.

This clonotype was seen repeatedly, ten times or more. The CDR3 loop reads CSAPGRANYGYTF. The DNA of the CDR3 is TGCAGTGCCCCGGGGCGGGCTAACTATGGCTACACCTTC. The V call is TRBV20-1, the J call TRBJ1-2; TRBD1 is a possible D gene (5 bases). Trimming shortened V by 6 bases and J by 0 bases, and 11 bases separated the two germline ends. CDR3 length equals 13 residues. Germline-derived CDR1 and CDR2 are DFQATT and SNEGSKA (reference sequence).

The chain combines TRBV12-3 or TRBV12-4 with TRBJ2-1, with 14 bases fitting TRBD2. The CDR3 is made up of 20 amino acids. V lost 7 bases, J lost 2 bases, and 16 bases stayed unmatched. The CDR3 is CASIRRKGLAGEITYNEQFF. CDR3 coding DNA: TGTGCCAGCATACGTCGTAAGGGACTAGCGGGGGAGATTACCTACAATGAGCAGTTCTTC.

About this clonotype: Just one base apart from a much larger clone, this may be a read error. This rearrangement joins TRBV14 to TRBJ2-3; maybe TRBD2 (5 bases). This CDR3 contains 14 residues. Germline CDR1 is SGHDN and CDR2 is FVKESK. V was trimmed by 0 bases and J by 4 bases, leaving 8 bases between them. Written as DNA, the CDR3 is TGTGCCAGCAGCCAAGATACCGGGGCAGATACGCAGTATTTT. It specifies CASSQDTGADTQYF.

This clonotype has only a few counts. The rearrangement uses TRBV4-3 and TRBJ1-2; D uncertain. The CDR3 loop spans 12 amino acids. Trimming stripped 0 bases from V and 5 bases from J, with 4 bases between. Looked up from germline, CDR1 is LGHNA and CDR2 is YSLEER. CDR3 nucleotide sequence: TGCGCCAGCAGCCAAGAGCCGTATGGCTACACCTTC. It yields the protein CASSQEPYGYTF.

This clonotype was seen repeatedly, ten times or more. The chain carries TRBV28 and TRBJ1-5, with D unresolved. The CDR3 covers 17 residues. The germline V and J ends were trimmed by 7 bases and 2 bases, with 21 bases remaining between them. Germline CDR1 is MDHEN and CDR2 is SYDVKM. The CDR3: CASTSTKADGRNQPQHF. Here the CDR3 DNA reads TGTGCCAGCACCTCCACCAAAGCGGATGGGCGCAATCAGCCCCAGCATTTT.

This clonotype rates as medium-sized. This chain joins TRBV28 and TRBJ2-3; TRBD1 matches 10 bases. Germline CDR1 reads MDHEN; CDR2 reads SYDVKM. After removal of 8 bases from V and 1 base from J, the junction contained 3 bases not matched to a gene. This CDR3 is built from 14 residues. CDR3 region: CASHGQGGTDTQYF. The CDR3 DNA reads TGTGCCAGCCACGGACAGGGGGGCACAGATACGCAGTATTTT. Full variable domain (remainder filled in from reference TRBV28 and TRBJ2-3): DVKVTQSSRYLVKRTGEKVFLECVQDMDHENMFWYRQDPGLGLRLIYFSYDVKMKEKGDIPEGYSVSREKKERFSLILESASTNQTSMYLCASHGQGGTDTQYFGPGTRLTVL.

This clonotype has at least ten counts. The rearrangement links TRBV6-1 to TRBJ2-3, with D possibly TRBD1 on 6 matching bases. The CDR3 consists of 14 residues. Trimming shortened V by 10 bases and J by 0 bases, and 14 bases separated the two germline ends. The V gene's germline CDR1 is MNHNS and CDR2 SASEGT. This chain's CDR3 is CATQTGQSTDTQYF. CDR3 DNA sequence: TGTGCCACCCAGACAGGTCAGAGCACAGATACGCAGTATTTT.

This clonotype was detected only a few times. The chain recombines TRBV3-1 with TRBJ1-6, with D hard to call. The CDR3 covers 15 residues. CDR1 and CDR2 (germline): LGHDT, YNNKEL (reference sequence). Trimming took off 0 bases at V and 3 bases at J, with 6 bases between the two ends. The DNA for the CDR3 is TGTGCCAGCAGCCAAGATCGGAGCTATAATTCACCCCTCCACTTT. Translated: CASSQDRSYNSPLHF.

This clonotype was seen at least ten times. A read error may produce the germline difference seen at one junction end. The rearrangement links TRBV7-2 to TRBJ2-5; unclear D gene. This CDR3 spans 13 amino acids. Per germline, CDR1 SGHTA and CDR2 FQGNSA. The CDR3 DNA is TGCGCCAGCAGCTTGGGTAACCAGGAGACCCAGTACTTC. Protein: CASSLGNQETQYF.

This clonotype was seen at least ten times. The rearrangement links TRBV19 to TRBJ1-2; D is undetermined. Germline-derived CDR1 and CDR2 are LNHDA and SQIVND (reference sequence). The V gene lost 4 bases and the J gene lost 4 bases, with 19 bases spanning the gap. The CDR3 is 16 residues long. The chain's CDR3 is CASSTTGRPPLYGYTF. Written as DNA, the CDR3 is TGTGCCAGTAGTACCACCGGCAGGCCTCCCCTCTATGGCTACACCTTC.

V is TRBV2 and J is TRBJ2-3; 8 bases are shared with TRBD2. From germline, CDR1 is SNHLY and CDR2 FYNNEI. This CDR3 spans 17 amino acids. V lost 9 bases to trimming and J lost 2 bases; unmatched junction nucleotides: 16. The CDR3 sequence is CARRPGTRLYFTDTQYF. DNA for the CDR3: TGTGCCAGAAGACCCGGGACTAGGTTGTATTTCACAGATACGCAGTATTTT.

In this sample, this clonotype turned up many times. The chain links TRBV2 to TRBJ1-4; D uncertain. Germline values: CDR1 SNHLY, CDR2 FYNNEI. The V gene lost 6 bases and the J gene lost 5 bases, with 10 bases spanning the gap. The CDR3 is made up of 13 amino acids. CDR3 in DNA: TGTGCCAGCAGGCGGGAGACAAATGAAAAACTGTTTTTT. It encodes CASRRETNEKLFF.

This clonotype has ten or more counts. CDR3: CASVDRVYNEQFF. The CDR3 region has the DNA TGTGCCAGCGTAGACAGGGTCTACAATGAGCAGTTCTTC. The chain is built from TRBV28 and TRBJ2-1, with TRBD1 identical over 7 bases. CDR1 and CDR2 (germline): MDHEN, SYDVKM. The CDR3 covers 13 residues. The trim removed 8 bases at V and 3 bases at J, leaving 4 bases unmatched.

Concerning this clonotype: This likely comes from a read error, as the CDR3 has no conserved phenylalanine or tryptophan at its end. This chain uses TRBV7-9 with TRBJ2-3; no definite D call. Trimming took 1 base from V and 2 from J, leaving 7 bases between them. Per germline, CDR1 SEHNR and CDR2 FQNEAQ (reference sequence). CDR3 length: 14 residues. The CDR3 coding sequence is TGTGCCAGCAGCTTAGTGGCCTACACAGATACGCAGTATTTA. Translated, it gives CASSLVAYTDTQYL.